This TCR beta chain derives from a study of blood T cell repertoires in COVID-19. Whole-study context: Sites in the United States, Italy and Spain provided acute and convalescent COVID-19 samples. T cells, B-cell-depleted T cells, or PBMCs supplied cDNA or gDNA.

Study processing details: Using reference gene primer amplification, nucleated cell counts were estimated. The protocol was immunoSEQ multiplex PCR, while the TCRdb copy is restricted to in-frame clones and leaves out a portion. Clone size and the V and J calls come from that table; the DNA yielded D and trimming. The data contain under 150,000 clones, about 85% of them singletons. Trimming left V 4 bases short and J 1 base short, with 13 bases between. Germline CDR1 SGHTA, CDR2 FQGTGA. CDR3 length equals 15 residues. This receptor was identified in a man between 40 and 49 years old with acute or convalescent COVID-19. This chain joins TRBV7-3 and TRBJ2-5; the D gene is possibly TRBD2 (5 bases). Material for sequencing was peripheral blood. The CDR3 sequence is CASSSDSGSQETQYF. CDR3 bases: TGTGCCAGCAGCTCGGACTCCGGCAGCCAAGAGACCCAGTACTTC.